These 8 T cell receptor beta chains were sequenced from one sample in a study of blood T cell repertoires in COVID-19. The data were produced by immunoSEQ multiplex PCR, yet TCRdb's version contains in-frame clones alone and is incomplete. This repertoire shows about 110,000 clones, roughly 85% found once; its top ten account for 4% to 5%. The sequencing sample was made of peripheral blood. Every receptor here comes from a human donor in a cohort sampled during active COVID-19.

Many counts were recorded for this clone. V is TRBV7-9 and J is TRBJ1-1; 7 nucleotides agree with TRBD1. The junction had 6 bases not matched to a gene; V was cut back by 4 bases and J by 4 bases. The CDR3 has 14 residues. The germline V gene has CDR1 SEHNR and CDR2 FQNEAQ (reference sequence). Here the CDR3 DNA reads TGTGCCAGCAGCTCCACAGGGGCGGCCACTGAAGCTTTCTTT. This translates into CASSSTGAATEAFF.

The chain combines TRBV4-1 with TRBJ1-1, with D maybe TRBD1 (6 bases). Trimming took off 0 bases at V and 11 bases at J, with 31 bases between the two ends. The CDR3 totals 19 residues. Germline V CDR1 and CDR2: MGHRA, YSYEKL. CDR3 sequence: CASSQDLQRFRGGMVEAFF. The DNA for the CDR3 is TGCGCCAGCAGCCAAGATCTCCAGCGGTTCAGGGGTGGGATGGTTGAGGCTTTCTTT.

CDR3 sequence reads: CASSQDFGQGINEQFF. Here the CDR3 DNA reads TGTGCCAGCAGCCAAGATTTTGGACAGGGGATCAATGAGCAGTTCTTC. This sequence joins TRBV4-2 and TRBJ2-1; 9 positions agree with TRBD1. V was pared by 0 bases and J by 6 bases, with 6 bases of the junction left unmatched. CDR1 is LGHNA and CDR2 is YNFKEQ in the germline V gene. CDR3 length: 16 amino acids.

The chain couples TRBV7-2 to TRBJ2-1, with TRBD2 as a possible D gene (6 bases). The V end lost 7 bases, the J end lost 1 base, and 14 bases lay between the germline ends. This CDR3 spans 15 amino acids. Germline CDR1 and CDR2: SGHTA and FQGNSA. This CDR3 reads CASNSGGASYNEQFF. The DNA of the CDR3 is TGTGCCAGCAATTCCGGCGGGGCGTCCTACAATGAGCAGTTCTTC.

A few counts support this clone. The CDR3 region has the DNA TGTGCCAGCAGCCCAGACACCGCTGGAGGCTACACCTTC. It encodes CASSPDTAGGYTF. The rearrangement links TRBV7-6 to TRBJ1-2; D unresolved. With 5 bases removed from V and 8 bases from J, the gap between germline ends came to 15 bases. Germline-derived CDR1 and CDR2 are SGHVS and FNYEAQ. The CDR3 spans 13 residues.

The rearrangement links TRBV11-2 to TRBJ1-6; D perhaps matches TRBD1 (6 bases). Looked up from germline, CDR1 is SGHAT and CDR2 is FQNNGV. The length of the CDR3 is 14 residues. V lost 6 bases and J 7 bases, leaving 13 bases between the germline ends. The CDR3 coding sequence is TGTGCCAGCAGGTGGACAGCTGAAAATTCACCCCTCCACTTT. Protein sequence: CASRWTAENSPLHF.

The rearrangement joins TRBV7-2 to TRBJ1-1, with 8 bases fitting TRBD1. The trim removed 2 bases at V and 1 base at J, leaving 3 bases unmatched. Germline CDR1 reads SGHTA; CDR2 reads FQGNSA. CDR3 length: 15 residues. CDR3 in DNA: TGTGCCAGCAGCTTATTAGGGACAGGGAACACTGAAGCTTTCTTT. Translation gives CASSLLGTGNTEAFF.

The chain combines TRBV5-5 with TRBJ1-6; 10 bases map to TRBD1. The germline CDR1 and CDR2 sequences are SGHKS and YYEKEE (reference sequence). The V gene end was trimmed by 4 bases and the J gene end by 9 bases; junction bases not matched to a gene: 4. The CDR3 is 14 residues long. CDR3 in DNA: TGTGCCAGCAGCCACGGACAGGGGGGTTCACCCCTCCACTTT. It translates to CASSHGQGGSPLHF.